This T cell receptor (beta chain) was sequenced for a study of HIV-infected children after antiretroviral therapy interruption. Treatment meaning: PENTA 11 planned treatment interruption arm or continuous ART arm. A 3' RACE protocol on RNA, with unique molecular identifiers, produced the TCR library. TCRdb reprocessed the 3' RACE reads with MiXCR, giving one entry per CDR3 protein. The sample holds roughly 15,000 distinct CDR3 sequences, around 3.7% seen once. V lost 4 bases and J lost 4, with 16 bases in between. Germline CDR1 and CDR2: SGHVS and FQNEAQ. The CDR3 has 16 amino acids. Within the sample, this clonotype is medium-sized (0.01 to 0.1%).

The chain carries TRBV7-8 and TRBJ2-2; weak D call: TRBD1 (5 bases). This receptor was taken from a child aged 2 to 17 with HIV. The input for sequencing was CD45RA+ CD4+ T cells from PBMCs, taken from a donor given antiretroviral therapy, either interrupted or continuous. Documented subset: naive CD4+ CD45RA+ CD45RO- T cells. As DNA, the CDR3 is TGTGCCAGCAGCTCCACCGCCGACAGAAGCACCGGGGAGCTGTTTTTT. The encoded protein is CASSSTADRSTGELFF.